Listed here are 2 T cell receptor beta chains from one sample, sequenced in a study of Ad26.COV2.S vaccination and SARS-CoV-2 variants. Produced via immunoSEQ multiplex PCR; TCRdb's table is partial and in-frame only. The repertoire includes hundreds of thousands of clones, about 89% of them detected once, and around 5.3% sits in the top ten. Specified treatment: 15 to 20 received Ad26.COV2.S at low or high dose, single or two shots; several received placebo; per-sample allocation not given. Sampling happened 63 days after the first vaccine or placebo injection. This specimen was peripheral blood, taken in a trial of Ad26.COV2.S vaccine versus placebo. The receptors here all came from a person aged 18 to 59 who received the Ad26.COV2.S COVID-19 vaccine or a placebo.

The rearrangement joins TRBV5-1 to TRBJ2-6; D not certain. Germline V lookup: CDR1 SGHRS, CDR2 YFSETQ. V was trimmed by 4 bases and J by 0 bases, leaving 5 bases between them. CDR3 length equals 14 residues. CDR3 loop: CASSQTSGANVLTF. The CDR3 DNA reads TGCGCCAGCAGCCAGACCTCTGGGGCCAACGTCCTGACTTTC.

CDR3 nucleotides: TGTGCCAGCAGTGAATCTGTAGGGACTGGAAACACCATATATTTT. Translated, it gives CASSESVGTGNTIYF. This chain joins TRBV6-1 and TRBJ1-3; D uncertain. The CDR3 length is 15 residues. Between the trimmed V and J ends, which lost 2 bases and 2 bases, there was a span of 10 bases. Germline assignment: CDR1 MNHNS and CDR2 SASEGT.